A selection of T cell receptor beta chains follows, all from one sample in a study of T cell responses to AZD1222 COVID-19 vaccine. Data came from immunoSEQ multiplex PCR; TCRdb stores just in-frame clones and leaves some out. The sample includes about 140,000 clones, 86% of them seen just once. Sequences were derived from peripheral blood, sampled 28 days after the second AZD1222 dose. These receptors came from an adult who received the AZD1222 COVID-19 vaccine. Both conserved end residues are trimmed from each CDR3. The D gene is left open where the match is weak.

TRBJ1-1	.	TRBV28	ASSLVQGNTEAF
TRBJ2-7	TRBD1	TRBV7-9	ASEGSQGAIEQY
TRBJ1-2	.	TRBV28	ASSLGVGNYGYT
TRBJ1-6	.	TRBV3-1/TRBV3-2	ASSQGPNSPLH
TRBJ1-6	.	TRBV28	ASSRGRGGGSPLH
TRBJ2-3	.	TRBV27	ASSLVGDTQY
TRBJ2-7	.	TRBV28	ASSLPLLGRSYEQY
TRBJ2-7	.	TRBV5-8	ASSQTGTYAYEQY
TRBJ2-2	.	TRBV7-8	ASSLGDGTGELF
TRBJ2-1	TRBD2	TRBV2	ASSQGQAGVPF
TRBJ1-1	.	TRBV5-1	ASSLEGSFTEAF
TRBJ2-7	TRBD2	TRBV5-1	ASSWGMLSGGSSYEQY
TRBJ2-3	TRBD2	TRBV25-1	ASSDRGGARTDTQY
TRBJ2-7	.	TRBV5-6	ASSLGSAREQY
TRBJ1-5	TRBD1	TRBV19	ASSLQQGANQPQH
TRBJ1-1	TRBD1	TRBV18	ASSPEMGQGAEAF
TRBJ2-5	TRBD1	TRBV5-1	ASSVGTGGETQY
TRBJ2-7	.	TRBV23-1	ARIQGGHEQY
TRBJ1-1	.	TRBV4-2	ASKPTPGSETEAF
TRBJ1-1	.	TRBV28	ASSSRVRNTEAF
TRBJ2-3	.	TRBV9	ASSAWGRISTDTQY
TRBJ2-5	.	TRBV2	ASEIGVQETQY
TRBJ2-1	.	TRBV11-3	ASSLDTRDNEQF
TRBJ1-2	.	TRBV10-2	ASSEQDLYGYT
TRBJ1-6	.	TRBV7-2	ASSRSGQEGAPLH
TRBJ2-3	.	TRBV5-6	ASSLGSTITDTQY
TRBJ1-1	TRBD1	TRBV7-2	ASSLGDRLNTEAF
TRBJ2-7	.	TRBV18	ASSPIMGETYEQY
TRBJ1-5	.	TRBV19	ASSRVGQPQH
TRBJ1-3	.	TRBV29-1	SVFNLAGNTIY
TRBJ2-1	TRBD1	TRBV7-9	ASSPGQGAKNEQF
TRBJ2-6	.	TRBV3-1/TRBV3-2	ASSQDRNSGANVLT
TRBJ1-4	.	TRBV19	ASSGRTRGDEKLF
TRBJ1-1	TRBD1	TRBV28	ASSPGQGTAAF
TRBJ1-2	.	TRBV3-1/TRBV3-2	ASSQKDYGYT
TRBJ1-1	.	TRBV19	ASSIWSVNTEAF
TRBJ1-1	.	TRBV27	ASSLSTPGAGDTEAF
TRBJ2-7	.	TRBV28	ASSLHQREQY
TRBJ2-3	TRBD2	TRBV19	ASSITSGYTDTQY
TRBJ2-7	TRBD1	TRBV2	ASRNPDRGSSEQY
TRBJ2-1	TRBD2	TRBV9	ASSVWGGEQF
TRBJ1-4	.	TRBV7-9	ASSPAATNEKLF
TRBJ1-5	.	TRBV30	AWSVRLLAGQPQH
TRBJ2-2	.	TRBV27	ASTPTANTGELF
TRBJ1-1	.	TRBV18	ASSLKLNTEAF
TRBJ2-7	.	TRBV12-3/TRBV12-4	ASSLGYEQY
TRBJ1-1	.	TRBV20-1	SARSNTEAF
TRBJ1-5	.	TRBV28	ASTRQPQPQH
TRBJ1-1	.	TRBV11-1	AFPGRFGTEAF
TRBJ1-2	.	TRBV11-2	ASSLKDGYT
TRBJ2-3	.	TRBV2	ASREDGLKTDTQY
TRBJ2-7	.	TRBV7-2	ASTVGGAEAYEQY
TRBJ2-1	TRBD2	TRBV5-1	ASSLGVAGAEQF